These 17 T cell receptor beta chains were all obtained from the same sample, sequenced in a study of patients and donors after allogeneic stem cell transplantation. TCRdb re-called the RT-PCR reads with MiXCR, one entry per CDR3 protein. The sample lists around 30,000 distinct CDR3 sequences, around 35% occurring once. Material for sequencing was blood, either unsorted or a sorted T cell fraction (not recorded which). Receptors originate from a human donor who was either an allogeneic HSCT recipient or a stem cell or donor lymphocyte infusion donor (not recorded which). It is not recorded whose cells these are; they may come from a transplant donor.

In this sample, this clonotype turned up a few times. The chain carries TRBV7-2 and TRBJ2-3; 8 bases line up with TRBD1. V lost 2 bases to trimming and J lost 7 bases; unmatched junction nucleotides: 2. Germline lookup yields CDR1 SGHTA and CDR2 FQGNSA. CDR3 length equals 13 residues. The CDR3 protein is CASSLTGGHTQYF. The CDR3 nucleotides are TGTGCCAGCAGCTTAACAGGGGGTCATACGCAGTATTTT. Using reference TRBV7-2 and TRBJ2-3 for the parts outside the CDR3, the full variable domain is GAGVSQSPSNKVTEKGKDVELRCDPISGHTALYWYRQSLGQGLEFLIYFQGNSAPDKSGLPSDRFSAERTGGSVSTLTIQRTQQEDSAVYLCASSLTGGHTQYFGPGTRLTVL.

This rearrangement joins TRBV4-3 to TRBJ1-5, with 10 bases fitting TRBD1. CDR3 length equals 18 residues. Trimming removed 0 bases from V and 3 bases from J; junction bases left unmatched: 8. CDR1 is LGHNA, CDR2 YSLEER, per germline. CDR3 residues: CASSQDHRGQGLNQPQHF. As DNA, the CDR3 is TGCGCCAGCAGCCAAGATCATCGGGGACAGGGGCTCAATCAGCCCCAGCATTTT.

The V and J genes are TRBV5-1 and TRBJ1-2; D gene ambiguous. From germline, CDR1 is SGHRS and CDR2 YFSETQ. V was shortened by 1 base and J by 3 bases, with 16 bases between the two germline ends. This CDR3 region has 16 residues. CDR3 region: CASSLSGTPRDYGYTF. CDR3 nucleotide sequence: TGCGCCAGCAGCTTGTCTGGAACCCCTAGAGACTATGGCTACACCTTC.

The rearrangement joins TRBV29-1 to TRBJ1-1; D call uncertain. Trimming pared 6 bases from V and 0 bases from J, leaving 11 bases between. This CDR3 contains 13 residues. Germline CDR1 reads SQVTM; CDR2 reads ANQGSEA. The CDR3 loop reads CSVAATLNTEAFF. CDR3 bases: TGCAGCGTAGCCGCAACACTGAACACTGAAGCTTTCTTT.

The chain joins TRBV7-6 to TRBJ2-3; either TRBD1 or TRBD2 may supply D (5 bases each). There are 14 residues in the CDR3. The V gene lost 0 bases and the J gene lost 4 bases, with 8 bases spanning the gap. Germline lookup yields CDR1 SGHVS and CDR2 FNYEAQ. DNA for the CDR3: TGTGCCAGCAGCTTAGCGCTGGGACCAGATACGCAGTATTTT. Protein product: CASSLALGPDTQYF.

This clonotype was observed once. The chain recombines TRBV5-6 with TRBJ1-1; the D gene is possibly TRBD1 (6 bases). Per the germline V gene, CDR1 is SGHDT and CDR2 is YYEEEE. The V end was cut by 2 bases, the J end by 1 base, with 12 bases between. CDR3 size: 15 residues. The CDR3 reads CASSFIMGQNTEAFF. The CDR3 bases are TGTGCCAGCAGCTTTATTATGGGACAGAACACTGAAGCTTTCTTT.

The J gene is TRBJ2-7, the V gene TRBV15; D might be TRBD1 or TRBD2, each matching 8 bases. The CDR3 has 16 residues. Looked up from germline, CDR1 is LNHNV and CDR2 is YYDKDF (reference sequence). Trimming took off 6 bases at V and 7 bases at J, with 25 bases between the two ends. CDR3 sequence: CATSPTGAAGEFEQYF. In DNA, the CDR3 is TGTGCCACCAGTCCGACAGGGGCAGCGGGAGAGTTTGAGCAGTACTTC.

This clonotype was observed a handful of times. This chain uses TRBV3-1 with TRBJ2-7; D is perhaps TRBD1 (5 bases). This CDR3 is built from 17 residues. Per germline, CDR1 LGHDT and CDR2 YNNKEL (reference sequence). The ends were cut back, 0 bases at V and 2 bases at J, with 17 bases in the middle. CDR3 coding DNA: TGTGCCAGCAGCCAAGATCTGGGGCAGCCTTTTCCCTACGAGCAGTACGTC. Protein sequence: CASSQDLGQPFPYEQYV.

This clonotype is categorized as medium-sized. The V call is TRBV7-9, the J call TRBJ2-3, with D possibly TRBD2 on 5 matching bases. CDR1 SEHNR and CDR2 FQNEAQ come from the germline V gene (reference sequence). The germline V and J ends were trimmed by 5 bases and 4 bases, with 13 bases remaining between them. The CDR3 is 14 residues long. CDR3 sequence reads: CASSPVGEPDTQYF. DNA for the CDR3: TGTGCCAGCAGCCCCGTCGGGGAGCCAGATACGCAGTATTTT. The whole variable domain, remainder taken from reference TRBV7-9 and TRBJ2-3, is DTGVSQNPRHKITKRGQNVTFRCDPISEHNRLYWYRQTLGQGPEFLTYFQNEAQLEKSRLLSDRFSAERPKGSFSTLEIQRTEQGDSAMYLCASSPVGEPDTQYFGPGTRLTVL.

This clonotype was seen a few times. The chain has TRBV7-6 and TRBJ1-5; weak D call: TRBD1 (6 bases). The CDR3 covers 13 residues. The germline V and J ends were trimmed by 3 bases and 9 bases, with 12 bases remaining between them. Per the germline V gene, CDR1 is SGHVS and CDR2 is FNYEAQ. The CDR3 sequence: CASSFGDMSPQHF. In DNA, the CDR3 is TGTGCCAGCAGCTTTGGGGACATGTCGCCCCAGCATTTT.

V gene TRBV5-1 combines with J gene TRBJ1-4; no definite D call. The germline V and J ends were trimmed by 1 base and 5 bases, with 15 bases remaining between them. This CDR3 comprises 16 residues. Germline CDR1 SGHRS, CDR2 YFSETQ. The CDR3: CASSLSAGRSNEKLFF. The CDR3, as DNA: TGCGCCAGCAGCTTGTCAGCCGGGAGAAGCAATGAAAAACTGTTTTTT.

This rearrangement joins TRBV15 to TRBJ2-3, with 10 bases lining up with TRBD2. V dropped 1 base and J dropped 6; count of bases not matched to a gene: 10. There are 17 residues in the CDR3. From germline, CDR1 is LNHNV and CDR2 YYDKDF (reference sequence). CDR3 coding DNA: TGTGCCACCAGCAGAGGGAAACTAGCGGGGAAGTTGGATACGCAGTATTTT. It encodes CATSRGKLAGKLDTQYF.

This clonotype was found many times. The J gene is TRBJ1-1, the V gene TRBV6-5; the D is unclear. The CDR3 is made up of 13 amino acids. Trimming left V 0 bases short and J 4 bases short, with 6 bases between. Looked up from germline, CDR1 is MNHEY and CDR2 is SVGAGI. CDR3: CASSYSVGTEAFF. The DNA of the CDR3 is TGTGCCAGCAGTTACTCGGTAGGCACTGAAGCTTTCTTT.

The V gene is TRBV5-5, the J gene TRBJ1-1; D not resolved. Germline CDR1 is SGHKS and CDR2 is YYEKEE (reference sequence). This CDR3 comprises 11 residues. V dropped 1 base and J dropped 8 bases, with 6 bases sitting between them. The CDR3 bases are TGTGCCAGCAGCTTGATAACAGAAGCTTTCTTT. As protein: CASSLITEAFF.

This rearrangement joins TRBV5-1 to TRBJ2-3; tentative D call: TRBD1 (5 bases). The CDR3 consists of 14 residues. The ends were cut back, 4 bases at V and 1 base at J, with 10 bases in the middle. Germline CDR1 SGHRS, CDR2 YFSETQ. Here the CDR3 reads CASSEGVRTDTQYF. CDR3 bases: TGCGCCAGCAGCGAAGGGGTCCGCACAGATACGCAGTATTTT.

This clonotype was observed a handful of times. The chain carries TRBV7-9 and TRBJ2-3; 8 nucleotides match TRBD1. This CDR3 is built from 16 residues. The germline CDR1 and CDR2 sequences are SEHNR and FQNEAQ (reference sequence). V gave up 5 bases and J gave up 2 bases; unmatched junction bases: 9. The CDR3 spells CASSPKRQGHTDTQYF. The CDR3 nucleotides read TGTGCCAGCAGCCCCAAAAGACAGGGGCACACAGATACGCAGTATTTT. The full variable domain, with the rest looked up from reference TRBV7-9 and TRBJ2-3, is DTGVSQNPRHKITKRGQNVTFRCDPISEHNRLYWYRQTLGQGPEFLTYFQNEAQLEKSRLLSDRFSAERPKGSFSTLEIQRTEQGDSAMYLCASSPKRQGHTDTQYFGPGTRLTVL.

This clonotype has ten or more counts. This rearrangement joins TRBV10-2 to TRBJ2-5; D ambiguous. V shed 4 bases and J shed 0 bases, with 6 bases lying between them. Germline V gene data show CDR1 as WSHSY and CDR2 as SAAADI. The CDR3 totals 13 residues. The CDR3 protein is CASSGAYQETQYF. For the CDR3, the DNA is TGCGCCAGCAGTGGGGCTTACCAAGAGACCCAGTACTTC.